Listed here are 9 T cell receptor beta chains from one sample, sequenced in a study of tumor-infiltrating lymphocytes in primary liver carcinoma. TCR beta cDNA was made from 500 ng total RNA with a constant-region primer. For TCR beta, libraries were produced by three nested multiplex PCR rounds using slightly modified ARM-PCR. The opening two PCR rounds, around 11 cycles each, paired TRBV1-TRBV30 forward primers with a C-beta reverse primer. One entry per CDR3 protein results from TCRdb running MiXCR on the multiplex PCR reads. The data show 99,000 or so distinct CDR3 sequences, 80% to 85% seen once. The tissue used was unsorted bulk material of about 19-33 mg. RNA and DNA were co-extracted from it with the AllPrep DNA/RNA mini kit. The source material was liver tumor tissue from sampling region 3. Subset noted: tumor region T3, left-lateral pole. These receptor sequences come from a man aged 40-50 years with primary liver carcinoma and hepatitis B virus infection.

Comment on this clonotype: An end of the junction does not agree with germline; a read error may underlie this. The CDR3 region is CARSIRDRGTQETQYF. The CDR3 DNA sequence: TGTGCCCGCAGTATCCGGGACAGGGGTACTCAAGAGACCCAGTACTTC. The chain couples TRBV6-5 to TRBJ2-5; 10 positions match TRBD1. Germline V gene sequence: CDR1 MNHEY, CDR2 SVGAGI. CDR3 length equals 16 residues.

Concerning this clonotype itself: This CDR3 fails to terminate in the conserved phenylalanine or tryptophan, so it likely reflects a read error. The chain carries TRBV30 and TRBJ1-2; D is unresolved. Trimming left V 4 bases short and J 6 bases short, with 12 bases between. CDR1 and CDR2 from the germline V gene are GTSNPN and SVGIG (reference sequence). The CDR3 runs 12 residues. Here the CDR3 reads CAWNPQEDGYTS. In DNA form, the CDR3 reads TGTGCCTGGAACCCTCAGGAGGATGGCTACACCTCC.

As regards this clonotype: One junction end does not reproduce the germline sequence, and a read error may be involved. The chain joins TRBV6-1 to TRBJ1-5; no reliable D call. CDR1 and CDR2 (germline): MNHNS, SASEGT. The CDR3 contains 14 residues. The CDR3 region is CPSSERVGNKPQHF. For the CDR3, the DNA is TGTCCCAGCAGTGAAAGGGTTGGCAATAAGCCCCAGCATTTT.

In this sample, this clonotype turned up many times. The chain links TRBV2 to TRBJ2-1; perhaps TRBD2 as D (6 bases). V lost 6 bases, J lost 5 bases, and 14 bases lay in between. The V gene's germline CDR1 is SNHLY and CDR2 FYNNEI. The CDR3 is 14 amino acids. The CDR3 region is CASSLVRLDNEQFF. The CDR3 coding sequence is TGTGCCAGCAGCCTCGTCCGACTAGACAATGAGCAGTTCTTC.

The chain couples TRBV4-2 to TRBJ2-3, with unresolved D. Germline assignment: CDR1 LGHNA and CDR2 YNFKEQ. This CDR3 spans 16 amino acids. CDR3 region: CVNSHESAPRTDTQYF. CDR3 coding DNA: TGTGTCAACAGCCATGAGTCAGCCCCTCGCACAGATACGCAGTATTTT.

A note on this clonotype: The CDR3 does not end in the conserved phenylalanine or tryptophan, so this is likely a read error. This chain connects TRBV4-1 to TRBJ2-2; 9 bases are shared with TRBD2. CDR1 and CDR2 from the germline V gene are MGHRA and YSYEKL. The CDR3 runs to 17 residues. The trim removed 0 bases at V and 11 bases at J, leaving 13 bases unmatched. The chain's CDR3 is CASSQDSKRGAIGELFS. DNA of the CDR3: TGCGCCAGCAGCCAAGACTCTAAGCGGGGGGCGATCGGAGAGCTGTTTTCT.

On this clonotype: Given the absence of the conserved phenylalanine or tryptophan at the CDR3 end, a read error is likely. Because the CDR3's place on the DNA is in doubt, the DNA is left out and the CDR3 is given as listed by TCRdb. The chain is built from TRBV29-1 and TRBJ2-5; the tabulated D call, TRBD1, remains unverified against the DNA. Germline V gives CDR1 SQVTM, CDR2 ANQGSEA. The CDR3 is 14 amino acids in total, end residues counted. The CDR3: CSVKDVGQGETQYL.

V is TRBV28 and J is TRBJ1-2; D ambiguous. Germline V gene lookup returns CDR1 MDHEN and CDR2 SYDVKM. The CDR3 runs 14 residues. The V end lost 9 bases, the J end lost 8 bases, and 22 bases lay between the germline ends. The CDR3 DNA follows: TGTGCCAGTAGACTAACCGAGTCAACGCAGGGCTACACCTTC. This gives the protein CASRLTESTQGYTF.

This clonotype was seen a handful of times. Mismatch with germline at one junction end may stem from a read error. The chain couples TRBV6-2 or TRBV6-3 to TRBJ2-7; the match to TRBD2 covers 7 bases. The CDR3 is made up of 15 amino acids. CDR1 MNHEY and CDR2 SVGEGT come from the germline V gene. Here the CDR3 DNA reads TGTGCCAGCACCCATGGCGGGAGCCTCTCTTACGGGCAGTACTTC. Translation gives CASTHGGSLSYGQYF.